This passage covers 10 T cell receptor beta chains from one sample sequenced in a study of radiation and T cells in renal cell carcinoma. The time point here: baseline pretreatment blood. Documented treatment: 15 Gy SBRT to primary tumor, nephrectomy 4 weeks later. Method: immunoSEQ multiplex PCR; TCRdb's copy keeps in-frame clones and lacks some. This sample has tens of thousands of clones, with roughly three quarters found just once. The specimen was blood, collected from a patient whose treatment included radiotherapy and nephrectomy. These receptors originate from a man aged 60-69 years with renal cell carcinoma.

This clone was observed a few times. The chain recombines TRBV29-1 with TRBJ1-1, with D tentatively TRBD1 (5 bases). Germline V gene sequence: CDR1 SQVTM, CDR2 ANQGSEA. The V end was cut by 5 bases, the J end by 1 base, with 8 bases between. This CDR3 region has 12 residues. The CDR3 spells CSVPTANTEAFF. The CDR3 DNA sequence: TGCAGCGTTCCGACAGCGAACACTGAAGCTTTCTTT.

This clone was counted a few times. The chain recombines TRBV5-1 with TRBJ1-1, with 7 bases matching TRBD1. Germline V lookup: CDR1 SGHRS, CDR2 YFSETQ. This CDR3 region has 14 residues. The V and J ends lost 1 base and 5 bases, in that order; junction bases with no gene match: 5. CDR3 loop: CASSLRAGGTEAFF. The CDR3 DNA reads TGCGCCAGCAGCTTGAGGGCAGGGGGGACTGAAGCTTTCTTT.

The V call is TRBV9, the J call TRBJ1-1; the D gene is possibly TRBD1 (5 bases). V lost 0 bases and J 3 bases, leaving 15 bases between the germline ends. There are 16 residues in the CDR3. The germline CDR1 and CDR2 sequences are SGDLS and YYNGEE. The CDR3 spells CASSVEDQGTYTEAFF. Written as DNA, the CDR3 is TGTGCCAGCAGCGTAGAGGATCAGGGAACGTACACTGAAGCTTTCTTT.

This chain uses TRBV2 with TRBJ1-5, with 8 bases that match TRBD1. Germline V lookup: CDR1 SNHLY, CDR2 FYNNEI. The CDR3 is made up of 13 amino acids. The junction had 8 bases not matched to a gene; V was cut back by 6 bases and J by 10 bases. The CDR3 here is CASSRTGPEPQHF. CDR3 sequence (DNA): TGTGCCAGCAGCCGGACAGGGCCAGAACCCCAGCATTTT.

The table lists this clone with a count of one. The V and J genes are TRBV2 and TRBJ2-7, with D perhaps assigned TRBD1 or TRBD2 (6 bases each). V was clipped by 7 bases and J by 3 bases, with 13 bases between them. The CDR3 length is 13 residues. Germline V lookup: CDR1 SNHLY, CDR2 FYNNEI. Here the CDR3 DNA reads TGTGCCAGCAAGGGGGGTAGAATCTACGAGCAGTACTTC. It is translated as CASKGGRIYEQYF.

The chain couples TRBV2 to TRBJ1-5; 11 bases line up with TRBD1. V shed 5 bases and J 1 base; nucleotides not matched to a gene: 7. The CDR3 extends over 17 amino acids. Germline V gives CDR1 SNHLY, CDR2 FYNNEI. The CDR3 spells CASSRTGGFQSNQPQHF. The CDR3, as DNA: TGTGCCAGCAGTAGGACAGGGGGCTTTCAGAGCAATCAGCCCCAGCATTTT.

J is TRBJ2-5 and V is TRBV5-1, with D perhaps matching TRBD1 (6 bases). CDR1 and CDR2 (germline): SGHRS, YFSETQ. V dropped 3 bases and J dropped 5 bases, with 17 bases sitting between them. The length of the CDR3 is 15 residues. CDR3 in amino acids: CASSSLGQEVETQYF. Here the CDR3 DNA reads TGCGCCAGCAGCTCTCTGGGACAAGAAGTGGAGACCCAGTACTTC.

V is TRBV9 and J is TRBJ1-4; no clear D gene. Germline CDR1 is SGDLS and CDR2 is YYNGEE. The CDR3 consists of 16 residues. Trimming left V 0 bases short and J 3 bases short, with 12 bases between. The CDR3 loop is CASSVAGRNSNEKLFF. The CDR3 DNA sequence: TGTGCCAGCAGCGTAGCAGGACGGAATTCTAATGAAAAACTGTTTTTT.

J is TRBJ2-5 and V is TRBV7-2; weak D call: TRBD1 (5 bases). V lost 1 base and J lost 5, with 8 bases in between. CDR3 length: 13 amino acids. Germline V gene data show CDR1 as SGHTA and CDR2 as FQGNSA. The CDR3 sequence is CASSLGGWETQYF. The CDR3 DNA follows: TGTGCCAGCAGCTTAGGGGGCTGGGAGACCCAGTACTTC.

The V call is TRBV7-3, the J call TRBJ2-1, with 7 bases identical to TRBD2. Germline CDR1 reads SGHTA; CDR2 reads FQGTGA. Losses at the gene ends were 5 bases for V and 9 bases for J; bases not matched to a gene: 7. The CDR3 runs to 13 residues. The DNA of the CDR3 is TGTGCCAGCAGCGGGACTATTGCCGGTGAGCAGTTCTTC. Amino acid sequence: CASSGTIAGEQFF.